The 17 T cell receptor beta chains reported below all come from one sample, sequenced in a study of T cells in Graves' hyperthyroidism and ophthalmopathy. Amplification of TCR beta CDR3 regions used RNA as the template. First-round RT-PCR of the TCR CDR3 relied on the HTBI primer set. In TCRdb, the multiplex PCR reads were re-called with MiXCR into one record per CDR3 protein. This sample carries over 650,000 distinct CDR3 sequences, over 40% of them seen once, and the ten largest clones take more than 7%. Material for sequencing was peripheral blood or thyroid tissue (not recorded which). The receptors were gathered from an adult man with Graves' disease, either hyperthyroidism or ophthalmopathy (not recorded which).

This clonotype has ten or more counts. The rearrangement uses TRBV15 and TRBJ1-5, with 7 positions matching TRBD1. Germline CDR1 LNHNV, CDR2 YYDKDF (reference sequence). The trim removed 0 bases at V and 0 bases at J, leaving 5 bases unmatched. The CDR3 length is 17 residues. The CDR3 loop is CATSRDLGTDSNQPQHF. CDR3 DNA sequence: TGTGCCACCAGCAGAGATCTTGGGACAGATAGCAATCAGCCCCAGCATTTT. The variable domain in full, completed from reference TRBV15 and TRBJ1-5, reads DAMVIQNPRYQVTQFGKPVTLSCSQTLNHNVMYWYQQKSSQAPKLLFHYYDKDFNNEADTPDNFQSRRPNTSFCFLDIRSPGLGDTAMYLCATSRDLGTDSNQPQHFGDGTRLSIL.

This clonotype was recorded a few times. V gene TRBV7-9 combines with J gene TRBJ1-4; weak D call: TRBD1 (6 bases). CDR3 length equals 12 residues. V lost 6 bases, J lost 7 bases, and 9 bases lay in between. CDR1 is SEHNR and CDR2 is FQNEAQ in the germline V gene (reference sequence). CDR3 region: CASSLQGEKLFF. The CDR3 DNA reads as TGTGCCAGCAGTCTACAGGGTGAAAAACTGTTTTTT.

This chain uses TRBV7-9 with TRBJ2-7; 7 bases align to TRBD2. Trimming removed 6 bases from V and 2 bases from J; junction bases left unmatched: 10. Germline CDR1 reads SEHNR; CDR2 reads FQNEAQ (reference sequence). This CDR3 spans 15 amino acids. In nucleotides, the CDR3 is TGTGCCAGCAGTCCCCCTCTAGCGGTCACCTACGAGCAGTACTTC. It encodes CASSPPLAVTYEQYF. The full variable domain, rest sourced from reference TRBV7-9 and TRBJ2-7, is DTGVSQNPRHKITKRGQNVTFRCDPISEHNRLYWYRQTLGQGPEFLTYFQNEAQLEKSRLLSDRFSAERPKGSFSTLEIQRTEQGDSAMYLCASSPPLAVTYEQYFGPGTRLTVT.

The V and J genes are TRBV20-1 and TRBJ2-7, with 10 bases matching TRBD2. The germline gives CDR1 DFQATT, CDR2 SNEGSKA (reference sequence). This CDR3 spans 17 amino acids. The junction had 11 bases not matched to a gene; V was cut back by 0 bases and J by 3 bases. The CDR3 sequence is CSARDSKRGGPGYEQYF. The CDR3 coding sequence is TGCAGTGCTAGAGATAGCAAGCGGGGGGGTCCCGGCTACGAGCAGTACTTC.

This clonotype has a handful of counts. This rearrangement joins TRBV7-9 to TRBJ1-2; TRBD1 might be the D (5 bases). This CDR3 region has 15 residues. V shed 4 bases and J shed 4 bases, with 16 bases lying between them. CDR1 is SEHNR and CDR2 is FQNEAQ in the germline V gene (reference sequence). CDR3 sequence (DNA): TGTGCCAGCAGCTCCCTTTCGAGAGGGACCTATGGCTACACCTTC. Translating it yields CASSSLSRGTYGYTF.

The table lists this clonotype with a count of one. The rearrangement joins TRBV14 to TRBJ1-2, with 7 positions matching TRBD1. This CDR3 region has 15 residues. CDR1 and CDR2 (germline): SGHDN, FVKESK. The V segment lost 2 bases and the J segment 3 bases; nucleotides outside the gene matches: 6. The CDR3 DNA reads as TGTGCCAGCAGCCAATCCGGGACAGCAGACTATGGCTACACCTTC. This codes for CASSQSGTADYGYTF.

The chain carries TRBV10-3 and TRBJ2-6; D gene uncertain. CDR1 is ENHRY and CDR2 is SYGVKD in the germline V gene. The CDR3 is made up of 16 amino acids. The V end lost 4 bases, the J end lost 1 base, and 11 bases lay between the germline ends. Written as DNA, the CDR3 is TGTGCCATCAGTGGGACCGCCTTTTCTGGGGCCAACGTCCTGACTTTC. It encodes CAISGTAFSGANVLTF.

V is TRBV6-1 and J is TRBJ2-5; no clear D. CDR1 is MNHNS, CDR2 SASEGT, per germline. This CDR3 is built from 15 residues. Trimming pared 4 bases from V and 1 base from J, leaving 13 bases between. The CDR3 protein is CASSVELQVQETQYF. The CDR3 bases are TGTGCCAGCAGTGTGGAACTGCAGGTCCAAGAGACCCAGTACTTC.

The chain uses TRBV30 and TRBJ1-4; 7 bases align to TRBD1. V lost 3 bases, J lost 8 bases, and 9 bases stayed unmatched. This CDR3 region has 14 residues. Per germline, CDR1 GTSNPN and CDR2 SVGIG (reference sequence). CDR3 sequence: CAWSLTGKEEKLFF. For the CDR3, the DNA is TGTGCCTGGAGCCTGACAGGGAAGGAAGAAAAACTGTTTTTT.

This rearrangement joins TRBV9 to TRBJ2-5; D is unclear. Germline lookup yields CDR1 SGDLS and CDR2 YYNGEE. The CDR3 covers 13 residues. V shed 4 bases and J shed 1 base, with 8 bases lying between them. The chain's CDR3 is CASSLWSQETQYF. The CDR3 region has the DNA TGTGCCAGCAGCCTTTGGAGCCAAGAGACCCAGTACTTC.

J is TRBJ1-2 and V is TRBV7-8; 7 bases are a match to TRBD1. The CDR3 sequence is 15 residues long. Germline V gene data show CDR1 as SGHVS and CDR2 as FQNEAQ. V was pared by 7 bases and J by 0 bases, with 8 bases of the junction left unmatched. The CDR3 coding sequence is TGTGCCAGCATCCCAAGGGGACAGACTAACTATGGCTACACCTTC. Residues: CASIPRGQTNYGYTF.

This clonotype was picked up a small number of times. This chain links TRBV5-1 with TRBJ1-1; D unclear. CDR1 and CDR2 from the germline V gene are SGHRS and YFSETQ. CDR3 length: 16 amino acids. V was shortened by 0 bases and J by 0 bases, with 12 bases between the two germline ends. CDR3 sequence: CASSLVGQWMNTEAFF. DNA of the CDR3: TGCGCCAGCAGCTTGGTGGGCCAGTGGATGAACACTGAAGCTTTCTTT.

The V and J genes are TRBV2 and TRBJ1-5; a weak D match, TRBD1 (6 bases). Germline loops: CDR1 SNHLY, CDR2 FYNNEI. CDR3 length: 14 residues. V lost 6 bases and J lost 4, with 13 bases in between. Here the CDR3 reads CASRTLGGNQPQHF. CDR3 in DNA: TGTGCCAGCAGGACGCTAGGGGGGAATCAGCCCCAGCATTTT.

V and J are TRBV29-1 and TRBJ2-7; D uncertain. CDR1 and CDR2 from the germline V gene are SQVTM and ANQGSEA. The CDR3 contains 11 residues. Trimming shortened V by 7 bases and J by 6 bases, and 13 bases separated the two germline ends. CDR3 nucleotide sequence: TGCAGCGGGACGAAAGGGTTCGAGCAGTACTTC. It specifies CSGTKGFEQYF.

CDR3 loop: CASSLGQSLAEKLFF. CDR3 bases: TGCGCCAGCAGCTTGGGACAGAGCTTGGCCGAAAAACTGTTTTTT. V is TRBV5-1 and J is TRBJ1-4; TRBD1 is a possible D gene (5 bases). V was trimmed by 0 bases and J by 8 bases, leaving 14 bases between them. Germline V gene sequence: CDR1 SGHRS, CDR2 YFSETQ. This CDR3 spans 15 amino acids.

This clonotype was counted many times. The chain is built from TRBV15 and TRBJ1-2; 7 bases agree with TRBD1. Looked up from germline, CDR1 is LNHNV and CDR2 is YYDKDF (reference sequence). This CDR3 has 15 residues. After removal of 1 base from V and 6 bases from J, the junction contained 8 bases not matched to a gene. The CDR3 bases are TGTGCCACCAGCAGAGCCACAGGGGCTAAGGATGGCTACACCTTC. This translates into CATSRATGAKDGYTF.

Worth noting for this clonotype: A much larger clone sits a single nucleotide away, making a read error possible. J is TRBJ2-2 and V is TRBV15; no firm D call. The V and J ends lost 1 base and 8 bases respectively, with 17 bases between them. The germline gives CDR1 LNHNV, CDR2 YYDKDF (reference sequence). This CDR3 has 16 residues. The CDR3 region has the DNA TGTGCCACCAGCAGAGCGACACTCCCTGAAGGAGGGGAGCTGTTTTTT. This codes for CATSRATLPEGGELFF.